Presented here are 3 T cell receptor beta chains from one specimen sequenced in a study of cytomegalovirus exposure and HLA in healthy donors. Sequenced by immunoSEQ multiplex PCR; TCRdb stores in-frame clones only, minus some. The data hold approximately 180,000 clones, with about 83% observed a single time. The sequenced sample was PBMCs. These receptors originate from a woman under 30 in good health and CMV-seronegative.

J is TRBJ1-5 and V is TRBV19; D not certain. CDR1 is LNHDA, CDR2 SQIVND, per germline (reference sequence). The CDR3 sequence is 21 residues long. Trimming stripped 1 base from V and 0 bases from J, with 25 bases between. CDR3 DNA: TGTGCCAGTAGTATAGTGTGGAGAGGAATGTCCCCTATTTATAGCAATCAGCCCCAGCATTTT. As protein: CASSIVWRGMSPIYSNQPQHF.

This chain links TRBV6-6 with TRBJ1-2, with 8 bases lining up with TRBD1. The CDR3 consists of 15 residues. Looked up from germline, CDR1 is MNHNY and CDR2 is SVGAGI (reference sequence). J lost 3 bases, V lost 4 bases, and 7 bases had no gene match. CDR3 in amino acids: CASSFYATGDYGYTF. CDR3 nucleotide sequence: TGTGCCAGCAGTTTTTACGCGACAGGGGACTATGGCTACACCTTC.

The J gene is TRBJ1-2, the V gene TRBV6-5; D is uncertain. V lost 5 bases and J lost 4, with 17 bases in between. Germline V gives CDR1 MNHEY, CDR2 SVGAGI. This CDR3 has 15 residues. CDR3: CASSIIRGFAYGYTF. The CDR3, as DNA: TGTGCCAGCAGTATAATCAGAGGTTTTGCCTATGGCTACACCTTC.